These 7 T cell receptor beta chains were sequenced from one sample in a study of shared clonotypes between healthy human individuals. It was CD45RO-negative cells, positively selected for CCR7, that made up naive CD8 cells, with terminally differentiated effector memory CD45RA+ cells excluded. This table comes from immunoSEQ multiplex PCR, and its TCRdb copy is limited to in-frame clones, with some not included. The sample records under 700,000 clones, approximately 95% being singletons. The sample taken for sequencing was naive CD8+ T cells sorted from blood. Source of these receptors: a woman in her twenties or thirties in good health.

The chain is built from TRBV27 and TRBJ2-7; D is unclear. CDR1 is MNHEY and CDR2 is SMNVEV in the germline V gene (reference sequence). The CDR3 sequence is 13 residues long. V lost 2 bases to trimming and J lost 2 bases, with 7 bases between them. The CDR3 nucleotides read TGTGCCAGCAGTTTAGGGATTACCTACGAGCAGTACTTC. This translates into CASSLGITYEQYF.

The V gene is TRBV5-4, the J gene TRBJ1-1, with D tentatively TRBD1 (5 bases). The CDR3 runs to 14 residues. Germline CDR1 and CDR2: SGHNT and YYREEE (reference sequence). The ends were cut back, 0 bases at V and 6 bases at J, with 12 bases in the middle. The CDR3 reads CASSLAGGGPEAFF. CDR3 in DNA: TGTGCCAGCAGCTTGGCCGGTGGGGGACCTGAAGCTTTCTTT. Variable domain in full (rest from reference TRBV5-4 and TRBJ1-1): ETGVTQSPTHLIKTRGQQVTLRCSSQSGHNTVSWYQQALGQGPQFIFQYYREEENGRGNFPPRFSGLQFPNYSSELNVNALELDDSALYLCASSLAGGGPEAFFGQGTRLTVV.

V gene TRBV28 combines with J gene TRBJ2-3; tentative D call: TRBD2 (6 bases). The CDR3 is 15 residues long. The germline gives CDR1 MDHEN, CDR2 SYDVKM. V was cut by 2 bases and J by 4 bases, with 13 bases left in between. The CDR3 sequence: CASSLIGSGADTQYF. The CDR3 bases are TGTGCCAGCAGTTTAATCGGGAGCGGAGCAGATACGCAGTATTTT.

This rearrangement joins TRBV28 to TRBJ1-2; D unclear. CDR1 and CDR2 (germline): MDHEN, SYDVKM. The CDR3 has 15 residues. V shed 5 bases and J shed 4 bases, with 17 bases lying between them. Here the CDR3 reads CASSPGPRGGYGYTF. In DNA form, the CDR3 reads TGTGCCAGCAGTCCCGGGCCTCGGGGAGGCTATGGCTACACCTTC.

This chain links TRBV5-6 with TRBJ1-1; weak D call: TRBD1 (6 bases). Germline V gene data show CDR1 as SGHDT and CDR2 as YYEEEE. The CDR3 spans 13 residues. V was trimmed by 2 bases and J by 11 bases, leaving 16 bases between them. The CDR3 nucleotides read TGTGCCAGCAGCTTCTATGGGGGGCCGGAGGCTTTCTTT. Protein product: CASSFYGGPEAFF.

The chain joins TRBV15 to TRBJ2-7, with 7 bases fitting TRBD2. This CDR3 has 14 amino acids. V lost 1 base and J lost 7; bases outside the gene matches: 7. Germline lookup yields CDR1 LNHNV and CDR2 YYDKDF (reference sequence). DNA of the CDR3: TGTGCCACCAGCAGAGTTGCCGGGGGAGGGGAGCAGTACTTC. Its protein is CATSRVAGGGEQYF.

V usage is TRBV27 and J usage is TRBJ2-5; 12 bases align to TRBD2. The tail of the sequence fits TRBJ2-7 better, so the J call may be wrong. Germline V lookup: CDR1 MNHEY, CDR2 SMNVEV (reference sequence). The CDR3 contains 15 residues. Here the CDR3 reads CASSSTSGRIYEQYF. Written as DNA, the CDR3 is TGTGCCAGCAGTAGTACTAGCGGGAGGATTTACGAGCAGTACTTC.